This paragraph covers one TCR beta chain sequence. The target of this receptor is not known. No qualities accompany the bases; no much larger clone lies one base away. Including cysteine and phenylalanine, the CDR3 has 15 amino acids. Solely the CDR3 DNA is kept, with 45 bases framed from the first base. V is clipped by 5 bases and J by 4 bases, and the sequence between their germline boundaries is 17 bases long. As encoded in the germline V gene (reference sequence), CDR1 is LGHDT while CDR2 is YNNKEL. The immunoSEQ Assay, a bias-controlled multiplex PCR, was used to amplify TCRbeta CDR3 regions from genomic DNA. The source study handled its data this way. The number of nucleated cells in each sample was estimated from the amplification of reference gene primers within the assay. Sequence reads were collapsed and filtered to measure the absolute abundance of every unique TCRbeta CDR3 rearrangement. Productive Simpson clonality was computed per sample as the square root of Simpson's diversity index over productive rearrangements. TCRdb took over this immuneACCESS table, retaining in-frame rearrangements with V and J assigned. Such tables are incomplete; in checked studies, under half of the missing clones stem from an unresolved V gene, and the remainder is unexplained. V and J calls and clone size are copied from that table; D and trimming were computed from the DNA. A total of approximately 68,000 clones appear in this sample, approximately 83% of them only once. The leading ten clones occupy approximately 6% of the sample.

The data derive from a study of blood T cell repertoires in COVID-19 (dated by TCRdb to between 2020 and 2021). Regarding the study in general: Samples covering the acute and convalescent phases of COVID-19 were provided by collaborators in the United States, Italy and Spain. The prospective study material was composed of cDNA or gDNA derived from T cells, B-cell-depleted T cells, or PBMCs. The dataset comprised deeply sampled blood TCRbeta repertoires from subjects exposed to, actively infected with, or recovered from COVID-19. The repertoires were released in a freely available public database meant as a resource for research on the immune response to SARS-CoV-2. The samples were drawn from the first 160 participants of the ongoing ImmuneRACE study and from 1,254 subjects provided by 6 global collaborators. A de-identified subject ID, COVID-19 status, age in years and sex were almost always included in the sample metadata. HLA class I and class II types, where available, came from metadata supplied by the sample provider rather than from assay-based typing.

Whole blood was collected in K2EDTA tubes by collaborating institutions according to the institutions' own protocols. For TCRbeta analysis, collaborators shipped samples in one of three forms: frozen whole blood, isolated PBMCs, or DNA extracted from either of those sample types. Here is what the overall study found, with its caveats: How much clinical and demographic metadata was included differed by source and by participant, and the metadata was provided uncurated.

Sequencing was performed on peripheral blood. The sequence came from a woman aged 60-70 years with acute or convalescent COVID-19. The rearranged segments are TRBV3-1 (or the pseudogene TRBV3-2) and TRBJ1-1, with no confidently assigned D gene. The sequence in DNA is TGTGCCAGCAGCGAACTCCCCGAGGCCGGCACTGAAGCTTTCTTT. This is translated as CASSELPEAGTEAFF.